The present T cell receptor (beta chain) was sequenced within a study of T cells after posttransplantation cyclophosphamide. Study-wide results and caveats: TRB clonality was highly associated with recipient CMV seropositivity and reactivation. Later post-transplant blood repertoires were often dominated by donor CD8+ memory clones. Tissue-infiltrating T cells from skin or gut overlapped little with blood T cells.

Of note for this clone: Its antigen is undetermined.

The assay was immunoSEQ multiplex PCR, and TCRdb's table has in-frame clones only and misses some. The table has roughly 5,000 clones, 90% to 95% seen once. This TCR was recovered from a woman aged 55-69 years in good health, CMV-negative, and a related stem cell transplant donor. Sequenced: CD4+ T cells sorted from bone marrow.

CDR3 sequence: CASSLGASNYGYTF. The CDR3 DNA is TGTGCCAGCAGCTTAGGAGCCTCTAACTATGGCTACACCTTC. V and J are TRBV7-9 and TRBJ1-2; D gene ambiguous. The germline V and J ends were trimmed by 1 base and 0 bases, with 6 bases remaining between them. CDR3 length: 14 residues. Germline CDR1 reads SEHNR; CDR2 reads FQNEAQ (reference sequence).